A selection of T cell receptor beta chains follows, all from one sample in a study of T cells in Graves' hyperthyroidism and ophthalmopathy. TCRdb processed the multiplex PCR reads anew with MiXCR; each CDR3 protein has one entry. The sample lists 250,000 to 300,000 distinct CDR3 sequences, about an eighth occurring once. The material sequenced was blood. Source of these receptors: a woman in her 30s with Graves' hyperthyroidism that later progressed to Graves' ophthalmopathy. Both conserved end residues are part of each CDR3. The order of the fields is J gene, V gene, CDR3 protein.

>TRBJ2-1|TRBV7-3
CASSLGSSGLSSYNEQFF
>TRBJ1-1|TRBV2
CASSDDPAGVNTEAFF
>TRBJ2-1|TRBV4-3
CASSQVVWGDEQFF
>TRBJ1-6|TRBV27
CASSPGQGNSPLHF
>TRBJ1-6|TRBV6-1
CATSDSSYNSPLHF
>TRBJ2-1|TRBV20-1
CSAFSLTSGSYEQFF
>TRBJ2-7|TRBV27
CASTTSGRVYEQYF
>TRBJ2-6|TRBV6-2/TRBV6-3
CASTRGQGIFGANVLTF
>TRBJ2-7|TRBV28
CASRAPGDRGAYEQYF
>TRBJ2-1|TRBV30
CAWRQGEWGEQFF
>TRBJ2-2|TRBV4-2
CASSQEGFSGLNTGELFF
>TRBJ1-1|TRBV12-3/TRBV12-4
CASTSRQNTEAFF
>TRBJ1-5|TRBV28
CASEEGVQPQHF
>TRBJ2-2|TRBV11-3
CASSLDGIGAGELFF
>TRBJ2-6|TRBV7-2
CASSLDRETGANVLTF
>TRBJ2-3|TRBV4-2
CASSQEGGSTDTQYF
>TRBJ2-1|TRBV20-1
CSAAPGHWYLNEQFF
>TRBJ1-1|TRBV6-2/TRBV6-3
CASRGGTTRTEAFF
>TRBJ1-1|TRBV27
CASSLSTGAPNTEAFF
>TRBJ1-5|TRBV12-3/TRBV12-4
CAGSLAGDQPQHF
>TRBJ2-3|TRBV28
CASSLGLAPWEITDTQYF
>TRBJ2-3|TRBV19
CASSDLSGRLGTDTQYF
>TRBJ1-1|TRBV13
CASREVLSEAFF
>TRBJ1-5|TRBV28
CASSYNQPQHF
>TRBJ2-3|TRBV4-3
CASSQGGRTWDTQYF
>TRBJ2-5|TRBV28
CASLGGPGLQETQYF
>TRBJ2-3|TRBV24-1
CATSDSGTVTDTQYF
>TRBJ2-1|TRBV15
CATSSRLAGGGSEQFF
>TRBJ2-3|TRBV6-1
CASSVVHGSSTDTQYF
>TRBJ1-4|TRBV7-2
CASSQDMAGGEKLFF
>TRBJ2-7|TRBV11-2
CASSLDLRLTYEQYF
>TRBJ1-1|TRBV7-9
CASGLEAGARAFF
>TRBJ1-2|TRBV4-3
CASSQGDRAYGYTF
>TRBJ2-7|TRBV3-1
CASSRSEGEQYF
>TRBJ1-2|TRBV11-2
CASSLATGNNYGYTF
>TRBJ2-5|TRBV6-1
CASSERVLGETQYF
>TRBJ2-1|TRBV20-1
CSASGLAGGVSYNEQFF
>TRBJ2-1|TRBV28
CASRPGQVAGEQFF
>TRBJ1-5|TRBV12-3/TRBV12-4
CASSDQGTHQPQHF
>TRBJ2-2|TRBV28
CASRGRRDTGELFF